Listed here is a single T cell receptor beta chain. The germline gene is not matched at one end of the junction; a read error may be the cause. The sample comes from a study of technical replicates of blood from a handful of donors. Germline loops: CDR1 MGHRA, CDR2 YSYEKL. The CDR3 extends over 13 amino acids. Here immunoSEQ multiplex PCR was the method, and the copy in TCRdb shows in-frame clones only, minus some. The top ten hold 0.18% of the sample, which has about 80,000 clones, 95% to 98% seen once. The sample taken for sequencing was T cells isolated from PBMCs. The chain links TRBV4-1 to TRBJ2-1; D is perhaps TRBD2 (5 bases). The source of this sequence is a human donor in good health. The CDR3 region has the DNA TGCGCCAGCAGCCAAGACATGTACATCCCCGGGGTCTTC. Its protein is CASSQDMYIPGVF.